The 21 T cell receptor beta chains reported below all come from one sample, sequenced in a study of T cells in Graves' hyperthyroidism and ophthalmopathy (dated by TCRdb to about 2019). Libraries were built with multiplex PCR. The reads were generated on an Illumina HiSeq 2000. TCR beta CDR3 regions were amplified from RNA transcripts. The first round of RT-PCR for the TCR CDR3 was performed with the HTBI primer set and the Qiagen OneStep RT-PCR kit. TCRdb reanalyzed the raw reads on its own, using fastp at Q25 for trimming and MiXCR for clone calling, and kept in-frame beta chains. One record per CDR3 amino acid sequence lists the most common genes and DNA. Recorded for this sample are about 560,000 distinct CDR3 sequences; around 42% of them occurred a single time. The ten largest clones represent 8.2% of the sample. Sequenced: peripheral blood or thyroid tissue (not recorded which). These receptors were obtained from a woman between 18 and 29 years old with Graves' hyperthyroidism. Donor details come from another sample of the same person, matched by shared clones.

This clonotype was seen a handful of times. The conserved phenylalanine or tryptophan is not found at the CDR3 terminus, so this likely reflects a read error. The chain carries TRBV29-1 and TRBJ1-2; no firm D call. Germline V CDR1 and CDR2: SQVTM, ANQGSEA. V was clipped by 7 bases and J by 4 bases, with 25 bases between them. The CDR3 has 16 amino acids. The CDR3 DNA reads as TGCAGCGCAGGTGTGCTCCTGCCACTATCGACCTATGGCTACACCCTC. Encoded protein: CSAGVLLPLSTYGYTL.

This clonotype has at least ten counts. The chain links TRBV29-1 to TRBJ2-2; D may correspond to TRBD1 or TRBD2 (5 bases each). Germline CDR1 and CDR2: SQVTM and ANQGSEA. The V end was cut by 3 bases, the J end by 5 bases, with 7 bases between. The CDR3 is 12 amino acids. The CDR3 DNA follows: TGCAGCGTTGACAGGGAGACCGGGGAGCTGTTTTTT. Amino acids: CSVDRETGELFF.

This chain links TRBV15 with TRBJ1-1; the D gene is possibly TRBD1 (6 bases). Germline V gene lookup returns CDR1 LNHNV and CDR2 YYDKDF (reference sequence). CDR3 length: 15 residues. Trimming stripped 4 bases from V and 1 base from J, with 13 bases between. The CDR3 here is CATSNEGQPNTEAFF. In DNA form, the CDR3 reads TGTGCCACCAGCAACGAAGGACAGCCGAACACTGAAGCTTTCTTT.

This clonotype was detected ten times or more. J is TRBJ1-2 and V is TRBV29-1, with a possible D match to TRBD1 (5 bases). Per the germline V gene, CDR1 is SQVTM and CDR2 is ANQGSEA. The CDR3 totals 14 residues. Between the trimmed V and J ends, which lost 7 bases and 2 bases, there was a span of 17 bases. CDR3 sequence: CSAEGARDNYGYTF. DNA for the CDR3: TGCAGCGCTGAGGGTGCCAGGGACAACTATGGCTACACCTTC.

The V call is TRBV7-2, the J call TRBJ1-2; 8 bases align to TRBD1. This CDR3 comprises 13 residues. The V segment lost 7 bases and the J segment 7 bases; nucleotides outside the gene matches: 8. CDR1 SGHTA and CDR2 FQGNSA come from the germline V gene. CDR3 amino acids: CASIPDRGGGYTF. In DNA form, the CDR3 reads TGTGCCAGCATACCCGACAGGGGAGGTGGCTACACCTTC.

This sequence joins TRBV10-3 and TRBJ1-2; possibly TRBD1 for D (5 bases). Germline CDR1 and CDR2: ENHRY and SYGVKD. This CDR3 has 14 amino acids. Between the trimmed V and J ends, which lost 5 bases and 3 bases, there was a span of 13 bases. For the CDR3, the DNA is TGTGCCATCAGTCGGGACGGGTCTGACTATGGCTACACCTTC. It codes for CAISRDGSDYGYTF.

The chain is built from TRBV10-3 and TRBJ1-2; D not certain. Germline CDR1 is ENHRY and CDR2 is SYGVKD. The CDR3 has 12 residues. V dropped 4 bases and J dropped 4 bases, with 7 bases sitting between them. In DNA form, the CDR3 reads TGTGCCATCAGTGGCTCAGGCTATGGCTACACCTTC. Amino acid sequence: CAISGSGYGYTF.

The chain combines TRBV20-1 with TRBJ2-7, with D possibly being TRBD2 (5 bases). Deletions cut 2 bases from V and 4 bases from J, with 15 bases between. From germline, CDR1 is DFQATT and CDR2 SNEGSKA (reference sequence). The CDR3 contains 14 residues. The CDR3 DNA is TGCAGTGCTAGACCAACCTCGCGGGCTTACGAGCAGTACTTC. Amino acid sequence: CSARPTSRAYEQYF.

The V gene is TRBV5-1, the J gene TRBJ1-1, with 7 bases matching TRBD1. This CDR3 is built from 13 residues. V lost 4 bases to trimming and J lost 3 bases; unmatched junction nucleotides: 3. The germline CDR1 and CDR2 sequences are SGHRS and YFSETQ. CDR3 in amino acids: CASSTGVDTEAFF. DNA of the CDR3: TGCGCCAGCAGCACAGGGGTAGACACTGAAGCTTTCTTT. The full variable domain, rest sourced from reference TRBV5-1 and TRBJ1-1, is KAGVTQTPRYLIKTRGQQVTLSCSPISGHRSVSWYQQTPGQGLQFLFEYFSETQRNKGNFPGRFSGRQFSNSRSEMNVSTLELGDSALYLCASSTGVDTEAFFGQGTRLTVV.

This chain links TRBV5-1 with TRBJ2-5, with a possible D match to TRBD1 (5 bases). V lost 4 bases, J lost 0 bases, and 10 bases lay in between. The CDR3 covers 14 residues. Germline assignment: CDR1 SGHRS and CDR2 YFSETQ. CDR3 sequence: CASSRRQHQETQYF. The CDR3, as DNA: TGCGCCAGCAGCCGTAGACAGCACCAAGAGACCCAGTACTTC.

The sample holds one count of this clonotype. For the CDR3, the DNA is TGTGCCACCAGACAGGGCAGCTCCTATAATTCACCCCTCCACTTT. Protein sequence: CATRQGSSYNSPLHF. The chain uses TRBV15 and TRBJ1-6; D perhaps matches TRBD1 (6 bases). This CDR3 spans 15 amino acids. With 6 bases removed from V and 0 bases from J, the gap between germline ends came to 9 bases. From germline, CDR1 is LNHNV and CDR2 YYDKDF (reference sequence).

The CDR3 protein is CASSLAEVPYGYTF. For the CDR3, the DNA is TGTGCCAGCAGCTTAGCGGAGGTCCCCTATGGCTACACCTTC. This chain uses TRBV11-1 with TRBJ1-2; D is undetermined. The germline V gene encodes CDR1 SGHAT and CDR2 FQDESV (reference sequence). V was trimmed by 0 bases and J by 4 bases, leaving 9 bases between them. This CDR3 region has 14 residues.

The chain joins TRBV11-2 to TRBJ1-1; D call uncertain. CDR1 and CDR2 (germline): SGHAT, FQNNGV. V lost 6 bases to trimming and J lost 5 bases, with 13 bases between them. CDR3 length: 13 amino acids. Here the CDR3 DNA reads TGTGCCAGCAGTCAAATTGAGGTGACTGAAGCTTTCTTT. The encoded protein is CASSQIEVTEAFF.

This chain joins TRBV7-6 and TRBJ1-6; possible D gene TRBD1, 6 bases. The V gene lost 5 bases and the J gene lost 10 bases, with 21 bases spanning the gap. Germline V gives CDR1 SGHVS, CDR2 FNYEAQ. CDR3 length equals 16 residues. The CDR3 spells CASSRGDGGRNSPLHF. Here the CDR3 DNA reads TGTGCCAGCAGCAGGGGGGACGGGGGGCGTAACTCACCCCTCCACTTT.

This rearrangement joins TRBV10-3 to TRBJ2-7; TRBD2 aligns across 11 bases. The CDR3 has 14 amino acids. Trimming cost V 10 bases and J 5 bases; bases outside gene matches: 10. Germline V gene sequence: CDR1 ENHRY, CDR2 SYGVKD. CDR3 sequence (DNA): TGTGCCACCATCGGGCTAGCGGGAGGACACGAGCAGTACTTC. Encoded protein: CATIGLAGGHEQYF.

The gene calls are TRBV7-2 and TRBJ2-5; D is undetermined. This CDR3 has 15 amino acids. V was cut by 8 bases and J by 0 bases, with 16 bases left in between. The germline V gene encodes CDR1 SGHTA and CDR2 FQGNSA. CDR3 region: CASPRVTRYQETQYF. The DNA for the CDR3 is TGTGCCAGCCCCAGAGTTACGCGGTACCAAGAGACCCAGTACTTC.

The CDR3 loop reads CASSFIGHYTGELFF. CDR3 DNA sequence: TGTGCCAGCAGTTTCATTGGACATTACACCGGGGAGCTGTTTTTT. This rearrangement joins TRBV12-3 or TRBV12-4 to TRBJ2-2, with D tentatively TRBD1 (5 bases). The V end lost 3 bases, the J end lost 3 bases, and 11 bases lay between the germline ends. There are 15 residues in the CDR3.

The sample holds a few counts of this clonotype. The chain couples TRBV2 to TRBJ1-6; the D is unclear. The CDR3 loop spans 13 amino acids. Germline CDR1 is SNHLY and CDR2 is FYNNEI. V was clipped by 5 bases and J by 6 bases, with 8 bases between them. The CDR3 loop reads CASSLVINSPLHF. In nucleotides, the CDR3 is TGTGCCAGCAGTTTGGTGATTAATTCACCCCTCCACTTT.

The chain carries TRBV2 and TRBJ1-2; possible D gene TRBD1, 6 bases. The ends were cut back, 4 bases at V and 1 base at J, with 16 bases in the middle. CDR3 length: 16 residues. The germline V gene encodes CDR1 SNHLY and CDR2 FYNNEI. The CDR3 sequence: CASSAPDSLNNYGYTF. CDR3 DNA sequence: TGTGCCAGCAGTGCACCGGACAGCCTGAATAACTATGGCTACACCTTC.

This chain uses TRBV11-2 with TRBJ1-1; no clear D. The CDR3 totals 15 residues. V was cut by 6 bases and J by 3 bases, with 17 bases left in between. CDR1 is SGHAT and CDR2 is FQNNGV in the germline V gene. CDR3 in amino acids: CASRLRPRVYTEAFF. CDR3 nucleotide sequence: TGTGCCAGCAGACTGCGACCTAGGGTTTACACTGAAGCTTTCTTT. Based on the CDR3 plus reference TRBV11-2 and TRBJ1-1, the full variable domain is EAGVAQSPRYKIIEKRQSVAFWCNPISGHATLYWYQQILGQGPKLLIQFQNNGVVDDSQLPKDRFSAERLKGVDSTLKIQPAKLEDSAVYLCASRLRPRVYTEAFFGQGTRLTVV.

This chain links TRBV5-1 with TRBJ2-5; TRBD1 agrees at 10 bases. There are 16 residues in the CDR3. The J segment lost 5 bases and the V segment lost 5 bases, leaving 12 bases of the junction unmatched. Looked up from germline, CDR1 is SGHRS and CDR2 is YFSETQ. The CDR3 spells CASRQWTGGGLETQYF. The CDR3 coding sequence is TGCGCCAGCAGACAATGGACAGGGGGAGGGCTGGAGACCCAGTACTTC.